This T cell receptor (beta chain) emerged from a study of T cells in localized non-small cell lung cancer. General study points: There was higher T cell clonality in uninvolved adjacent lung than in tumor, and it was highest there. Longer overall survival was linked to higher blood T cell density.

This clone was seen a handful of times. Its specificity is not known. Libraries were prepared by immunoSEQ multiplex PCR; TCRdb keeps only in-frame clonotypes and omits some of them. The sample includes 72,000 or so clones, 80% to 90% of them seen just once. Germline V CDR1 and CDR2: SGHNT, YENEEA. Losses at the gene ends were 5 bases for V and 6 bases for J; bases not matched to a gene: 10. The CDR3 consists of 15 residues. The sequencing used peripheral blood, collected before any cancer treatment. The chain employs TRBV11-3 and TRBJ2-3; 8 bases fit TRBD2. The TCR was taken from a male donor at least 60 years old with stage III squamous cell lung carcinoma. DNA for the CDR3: TGTGCCAGCAGCCCGCGGGGGGACCCTCTGGATACGCAGTATTTT. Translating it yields CASSPRGDPLDTQYF.